This T cell receptor beta chain was recovered during a study of OX40 agonist ivuxolimab in advanced cancers. Looking at the study overall: The patients received agonistic anti-OX40 (CD134) antibody ivuxolimab. Dose-escalation cases comprised hepatocellular carcinoma, melanoma, renal cell or head and neck cancer.

Findings of the study overall: Part of the nonresponder group also had normalized T-cell clonal expansion that was low. Partial responders treated at 0.1-3.0 mg/kg exhibited clonal expansion among the lowest measured.

This clone was found once. The antigen remains undetermined. The V gene lost 0 bases and the J gene lost 0 bases, with 8 bases spanning the gap. This CDR3 is built from 15 residues. CDR1 and CDR2 from the germline V gene are SGHDT and YYEEEE. Sequencing used immunoSEQ multiplex PCR; TCRdb keeps in-frame clones, though not all of them. The top ten hold 20% of the sample, which has some 49,000 clones, approximately 81% seen once. The chain links TRBV5-6 to TRBJ2-3; D possibly corresponds to TRBD2 (5 bases). Sequenced material: CD4+ or CD8+ T cells sorted from blood, taken in a trial of the OX40 agonist ivuxolimab. The TCR comes from an adult with an advanced solid tumor such as melanoma, head and neck, liver or kidney cancer. The CDR3 sequence is CASSLVRVSTDTQYF. The DNA for the CDR3 is TGTGCCAGCAGCTTGGTGCGGGTAAGCACAGATACGCAGTATTTT.